This T cell receptor (beta chain) was recovered during a study of untreated major depressive disorder. Points from the study as a whole: Compared with controls, depressed patients showed more TRBV05-01 (Vbeta 5.1) usage in CD4+ T cells.

The assay was immunoSEQ multiplex PCR, and TCRdb's table has in-frame clones only and misses some. The sample lists under 20,000 clones, more than 90% seen once, with about 0.55% in the top ten. The CDR3 is 14 amino acids. Germline V CDR1 and CDR2: SNHLY, FYNNEI. V gave up 6 bases and J gave up 7 bases; unmatched junction bases: 8. About this clone itself: Its target is not known.

For sex, age, current smoking status and body mass index, every depressed patient had a pairwise-matched non-depressed control. The donors were all European-descended. Patients were free of psychiatric medication for at least 8 weeks. Excluded: major illness, comorbidity, regular medication, drug use, over 100 g alcohol weekly. The specimen sequenced was CD4+ T cells from PBMCs. This sequence joins TRBV2 and TRBJ1-4; 7 nucleotides agree with TRBD1. The sequence was collected from a woman in her thirties or forties with major depressive disorder. CDR3 region: CASRDRVGSEKLFF. As DNA, the CDR3 is TGTGCCAGCAGAGACAGGGTGGGGAGTGAAAAACTGTTTTTT.